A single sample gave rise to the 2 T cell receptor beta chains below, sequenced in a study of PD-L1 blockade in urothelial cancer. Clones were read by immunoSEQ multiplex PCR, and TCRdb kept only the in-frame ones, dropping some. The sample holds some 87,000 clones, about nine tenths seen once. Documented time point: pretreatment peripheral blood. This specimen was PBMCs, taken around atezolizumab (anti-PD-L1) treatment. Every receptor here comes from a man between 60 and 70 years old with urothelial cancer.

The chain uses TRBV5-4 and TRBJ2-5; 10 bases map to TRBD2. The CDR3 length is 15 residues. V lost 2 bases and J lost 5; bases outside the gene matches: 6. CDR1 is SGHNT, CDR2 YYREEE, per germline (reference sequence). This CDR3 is CASSLSGRAVETQYF. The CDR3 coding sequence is TGTGCCAGCAGCTTAAGCGGGAGGGCAGTCGAGACCCAGTACTTC.

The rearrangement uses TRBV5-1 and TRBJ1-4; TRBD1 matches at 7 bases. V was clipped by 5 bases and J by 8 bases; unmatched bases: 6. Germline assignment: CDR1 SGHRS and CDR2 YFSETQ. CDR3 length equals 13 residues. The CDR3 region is CASRDRVDEKLFF. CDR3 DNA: TGCGCCAGCAGAGACAGGGTTGACGAAAAACTGTTTTTT.